This T cell receptor (beta chain) appears in the sequencing data of a study of OX40 agonist ivuxolimab in advanced cancers. Across the whole study: Across the patients, intravenous ivuxolimab was delivered every 2 weeks at 0.01 to 10 mg/kg. A male proportion of 82.7% was recorded, with mean age approximately 57 years and range about 20 to 85. Regarding the study as a whole: CD8+ T cells averaged more expanded clones than CD4+. Doses of 0.1 to 3.0 mg/kg were accompanied by clonal expansion of CD4+ and CD8+ blood T cells by week 6.

CDR1 and CDR2 (germline): MNHNS, SASEGT. The CDR3 spans 15 residues. V was clipped by 5 bases and J by 6 bases, with 17 bases between them. To note about this clone: Antigen specificity is unknown.

The table came from immunoSEQ multiplex PCR; TCRdb's copy has only in-frame clones and leaves some out. This sample yields 90,000 or so clones, of which roughly 90% are seen a single time; about 2.4% belongs to the top ten. The chain recombines TRBV6-1 with TRBJ2-1, with TRBD2 as a possible D gene (6 bases). This sequence originates from an adult with an advanced solid tumor such as melanoma, head and neck, liver or kidney cancer. Sample: CD4+ or CD8+ T cells sorted from blood, taken in a trial of the OX40 agonist ivuxolimab. The CDR3 region is CASSSGGTPPNEQFF. The DNA of the CDR3 is TGTGCCAGCAGTTCGGGCGGGACCCCGCCCAATGAGCAGTTCTTC.